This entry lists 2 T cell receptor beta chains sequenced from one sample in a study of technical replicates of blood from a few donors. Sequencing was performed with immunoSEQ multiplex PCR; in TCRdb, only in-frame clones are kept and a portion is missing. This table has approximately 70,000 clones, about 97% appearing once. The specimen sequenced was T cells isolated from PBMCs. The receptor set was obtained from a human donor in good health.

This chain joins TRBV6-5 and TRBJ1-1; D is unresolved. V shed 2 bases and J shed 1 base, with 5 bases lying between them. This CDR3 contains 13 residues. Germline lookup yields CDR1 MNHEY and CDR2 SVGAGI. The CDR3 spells CASSYHQNTEAFF. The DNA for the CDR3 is TGTGCCAGCAGTTACCATCAGAACACTGAAGCTTTCTTT.

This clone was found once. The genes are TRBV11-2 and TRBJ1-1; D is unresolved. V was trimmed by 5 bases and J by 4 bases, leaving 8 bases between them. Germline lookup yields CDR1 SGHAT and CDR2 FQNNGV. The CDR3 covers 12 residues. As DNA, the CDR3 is TGTGCCAGCAGCCTGCTCGGCACTGAAGCTTTCTTT. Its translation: CASSLLGTEAFF.